Below are 24 T cell receptor beta chains sequenced from a single sample in a study of blood T cells in healthy people across ages. Using a J-beta primer mix together with a sample-barcoded 5' primer, a second PCR was run for 7 to 11 cycles. TCRdb redid the calling of the 5' RACE reads with MiXCR, one entry per CDR3 protein. This sample has hundreds of thousands of distinct CDR3 sequences, with less than 25% found just once. The same data also contributed to another study, on T cells of mothers and their children.

Sequencing used blood. The source is a boy younger than 18 in good health.

In its sample, this clonotype was seen once. V usage is TRBV24-1 and J usage is TRBJ2-2; D is undetermined. V was shortened by 3 bases and J by 6 bases, with 13 bases between the two germline ends. This CDR3 is 15 amino acids long. Germline lookup yields CDR1 KGHDR and CDR2 SFDVKD. In DNA, the CDR3 is TGTGCCACCAGTGATCAATCTATAGGCGCCGGGGAGCTGTTTTTT. Protein sequence: CATSDQSIGAGELFF.

This clonotype has only a few counts. This chain links TRBV24-1 with TRBJ2-5, with 8 nucleotides matching TRBD2. The DNA end lines up better with TRBJ2-1; the J call may be wrong. The CDR3 loop spans 13 amino acids. In germline, CDR1 is KGHDR, CDR2 SFDVKD. CDR3 amino acids: CATSIGGGNEQFF. In DNA, the CDR3 is TGTGCCACCAGTATCGGGGGGGGCAATGAGCAGTTCTTC.

This clonotype was seen more than once but under ten times. This chain connects TRBV29-1 to TRBJ1-2; 8 bases line up with TRBD1. With 1 base clipped from V and 8 bases from J, the junction kept 9 bases outside the gene matches. CDR3 length: 14 residues. Germline CDR1 is SQVTM and CDR2 is ANQGSEA. For the CDR3, the DNA is TGCAGCGTTGAAGTAGAACAGGGGGGGCGCGGCTACACCTTC. As protein: CSVEVEQGGRGYTF.

This chain joins TRBV5-1 and TRBJ1-6; tentative D call: TRBD1 (5 bases). Trimming removed 4 bases at V and 8 bases at J, with 16 bases between. Germline assignment: CDR1 SGHRS and CDR2 YFSETQ. This CDR3 contains 15 residues. CDR3 loop: CASSGGITVDSPLHF. DNA for the CDR3: TGCGCCAGCAGCGGGGGGATAACAGTGGATTCACCCCTCCACTTT.

This clonotype has just a few counts. The V gene is TRBV5-1, the J gene TRBJ1-1; a weak D match, TRBD1 (5 bases). Germline CDR1 and CDR2: SGHRS and YFSETQ. The length of the CDR3 is 15 residues. V lost 1 base, J lost 5 bases, and 15 bases lay in between. The CDR3 DNA reads as TGCGCCAGCAGCTTGCGCCCAGGGACGGCAACTGAAGCTTTCTTT. It is translated as CASSLRPGTATEAFF.

This clonotype was detected only a few times. The V call is TRBV5-5, the J call TRBJ1-5, with a weak D call TRBD1 (5 bases). The germline gives CDR1 SGHKS, CDR2 YYEKEE (reference sequence). This CDR3 has 14 residues. V lost 1 base to trimming and J lost 4 bases, with 9 bases between them. The CDR3 DNA sequence: TGTGCCAGCAGCTTGAATGGGGGTAATCAGCCCCAGCATTTT. Encoded protein: CASSLNGGNQPQHF.

The chain has TRBV7-2 and TRBJ2-2; TRBD2 matches 10 bases. V was clipped by 5 bases and J by 6 bases; unmatched bases: 6. This CDR3 is 15 amino acids long. Germline V gene lookup returns CDR1 SGHTA and CDR2 FQGNSA. The CDR3 reads CASSALAGTPGELFF. In nucleotides, the CDR3 is TGTGCCAGCAGCGCACTAGCGGGGACGCCCGGGGAGCTGTTTTTT.

The rearrangement links TRBV20-1 to TRBJ2-5; the D gene is possibly TRBD1 (6 bases). CDR1 and CDR2 (germline): DFQATT, SNEGSKA (reference sequence). V was pared by 5 bases and J by 7 bases, with 17 bases between. This CDR3 is built from 13 residues. The CDR3 loop reads CSALKSGAATQYF. The DNA for the CDR3 is TGCAGTGCTCTTAAATCAGGGGCCGCGACCCAGTACTTC.

This clonotype turned up a few times. J is TRBJ1-1 and V is TRBV9; 7 nucleotides align to TRBD1. The V segment lost 4 bases and the J segment 6 bases; nucleotides outside the gene matches: 12. CDR3 length: 15 residues. CDR1 SGDLS and CDR2 YYNGEE come from the germline V gene. The chain's CDR3 is CASSPIPGQRSEAFF. CDR3 DNA: TGTGCCAGCAGCCCTATTCCGGGACAGAGGTCTGAAGCTTTCTTT.

This clonotype was recorded a few times. The chain combines TRBV9 with TRBJ2-5, with 7 bases aligning to TRBD1. Germline V lookup: CDR1 SGDLS, CDR2 YYNGEE. CDR3 size: 15 residues. The junction had 5 bases not matched to a gene; V was cut back by 0 bases and J by 3 bases. CDR3 nucleotide sequence: TGTGCCAGCAGCGTAGCTCAGACAGGGAAAGAGACCCAGTACTTC. Its translation is CASSVAQTGKETQYF.

This clonotype appeared a few times. The J gene is TRBJ2-3, the V gene TRBV7-9, with D unresolved. Deletions cut 1 base from V and 6 bases from J, with 8 bases between. CDR1 is SEHNR, CDR2 FQNEAQ, per germline (reference sequence). The CDR3 spans 13 residues. The chain's CDR3 is CASSLVLGDTQYF. The CDR3 DNA follows: TGTGCCAGCAGCTTAGTGTTAGGGGATACGCAGTATTTT. Complete variable domain (other parts from reference TRBV7-9 and TRBJ2-3): DTGVSQNPRHKITKRGQNVTFRCDPISEHNRLYWYRQTLGQGPEFLTYFQNEAQLEKSRLLSDRFSAERPKGSFSTLEIQRTEQGDSAMYLCASSLVLGDTQYFGPGTRLTVL.

The V call is TRBV20-1, the J call TRBJ1-4, with 7 bases that match TRBD1. J lost 10 bases, V lost 3 bases, and 11 bases had no gene match. CDR3 length: 14 residues. The germline V gene has CDR1 DFQATT and CDR2 SNEGSKA (reference sequence). CDR3 loop: CSARGGQQGGKLFF. For the CDR3, the DNA is TGCAGTGCTAGGGGGGGACAGCAAGGGGGAAAACTGTTTTTT.

The CDR3 loop is CSARRASRGANVLTF. The CDR3, as DNA: TGCAGTGCTCGGCGGGCATCAAGGGGGGCCAACGTCCTGACTTTC. The chain employs TRBV20-1 and TRBJ2-6; D may be TRBD2 (5 bases). Germline CDR1 DFQATT, CDR2 SNEGSKA (reference sequence). The length of the CDR3 is 15 residues. Trimming took 5 bases from V and 4 from J, leaving 15 bases between them.

On this clonotype: A read error may account for a junction end that differs from germline. The rearrangement joins TRBV18 to TRBJ2-3, with D tentatively TRBD1 (6 bases). Germline assignment: CDR1 KGHSH and CDR2 LQKENI. The CDR3 is 15 amino acids. In nucleotides, the CDR3 is TGTGCCAGCTCCCCACAAGAGGGGGACGCAGATACGCAGTATTTT. Translation gives CASSPQEGDADTQYF.

This clonotype was observed a handful of times. This chain uses TRBV2 with TRBJ2-3, with no clear D. Germline CDR1 reads SNHLY; CDR2 reads FYNNEI. V lost 5 bases to trimming and J lost 8 bases, with 14 bases between them. The CDR3 runs 13 residues. The CDR3, as DNA: TGTGCCAGCAGTAGGCCCGGTCTGGTTACGCAGTATTTT. Its translation: CASSRPGLVTQYF.

The chain carries TRBV12-3 or TRBV12-4 and TRBJ1-2; D is uncertain. The CDR3 totals 13 residues. The V and J ends lost 1 base and 4 bases respectively, with 7 bases between them. The DNA of the CDR3 is TGTGCCAGCAGTTTAGGGGTAGTCTATGGCTACACCTTC. It encodes CASSLGVVYGYTF.

This clonotype was observed at least ten times. The V and J genes are TRBV5-5 and TRBJ2-2, with 9 bases identical to TRBD2. The CDR3 contains 17 residues. In germline, CDR1 is SGHKS, CDR2 YYEKEE (reference sequence). V trimming: 0 bases; J trimming: 0 bases; junction bases outside the gene matches: 3. CDR3: CASSLGLAGTNTGELFF. The CDR3 nucleotides are TGTGCCAGCAGCTTGGGGCTAGCGGGGACGAACACCGGGGAGCTGTTTTTT.

In this sample, this clonotype turned up many times. The chain employs TRBV12-3 or TRBV12-4 and TRBJ1-1; D is unclear. V was trimmed by 3 bases and J by 3 bases, leaving 11 bases between them. CDR3 size: 14 residues. As DNA, the CDR3 is TGTGCCAGCAGTTTCCCGGAGGCCGACACTGAAGCTTTCTTT. Translation gives CASSFPEADTEAFF.

In its sample, this clonotype was seen a few times. Compared with germline, one end of the junction differs, possibly owing to a read error. The chain links TRBV10-3 to TRBJ2-5; D could derive from TRBD1 or TRBD2 (6 bases each). The CDR3 extends over 14 amino acids. Germline CDR1 and CDR2: ENHRY and SYGVKD. The CDR3 DNA reads as TGTGCCGTCAGTGGTGTCAGGGGAGGAGAGACCCAGTACTTC. Residues: CAVSGVRGGETQYF.

This clonotype was found a few times. One end of the junction is discordant with germline, which a read error may explain. This sequence joins TRBV18 and TRBJ2-7, with 7 bases identical to TRBD1. The CDR3 runs 15 residues. Germline CDR1 and CDR2: KGHSH and LQKENI. The CDR3 DNA sequence: TGTGCCAGCTCAAGCCCGGGACAGATCCTCTACGAGCGGTACTTC. As protein: CASSSPGQILYERYF.

The chain employs TRBV27 and TRBJ1-4; the D gene is possibly TRBD1 (6 bases). Germline CDR1 reads MNHEY; CDR2 reads SMNVEV (reference sequence). Deletions cut 6 bases from V and 4 bases from J, with 12 bases between. The CDR3 length is 14 residues. CDR3 coding DNA: TGTGCCAGCAGGCCCAGGGGTGGTAATGAAAAACTGTTTTTT. Its protein product is CASRPRGGNEKLFF.

The CDR3 is CASSLAGGGEKLFF. Here the CDR3 DNA reads TGTGCCAGCAGCTTGGCCGGGGGAGGAGAAAAACTGTTTTTT. This chain joins TRBV5-8 and TRBJ1-4; perhaps TRBD1 as D (5 bases). The CDR3 has 14 residues. Germline CDR1 and CDR2: SGHTS and YDEGEE. Trimming cost V 0 bases and J 8 bases, with 11 bases left between them.

This clonotype occurred a few times. This chain connects TRBV20-1 to TRBJ2-1; TRBD1 aligns across 11 bases. J gave up 1 base and V 3 bases, and 2 bases lay outside the gene matches. The CDR3 loop spans 15 amino acids. Per the germline V gene, CDR1 is DFQATT and CDR2 is SNEGSKA (reference sequence). Written as DNA, the CDR3 is TGCAGTGCTAGGGGGACAGGGGGATCCTACAATGAGCAGTTCTTC. Its translation: CSARGTGGSYNEQFF.

This chain uses TRBV27 with TRBJ2-7; D is undetermined. Germline CDR1 reads MNHEY; CDR2 reads SMNVEV (reference sequence). V lost 4 bases and J 0 bases, leaving 13 bases between the germline ends. The CDR3 contains 15 residues. This chain's CDR3 is CASSYEASSSYEQYF. In DNA, the CDR3 is TGTGCCAGCAGTTATGAGGCGTCAAGCTCCTACGAGCAGTACTTC.